The 21 T cell receptor beta chains in this list originate from one sample, sequenced in a study of CD4 T cells in relation to SARS-CoV-2 and coronaviruses. No antigen has been assigned to these receptors. Method: immunoSEQ multiplex PCR; TCRdb's copy keeps in-frame clones and lacks some. This table has about 22,000 clones, 76% appearing once. The unexposed donors gave CD4+ T cells in about 2011-2019, prior to COVID-19. The cells were cultured for about 10 days before CD4+ T cells were isolated. The specimen sequenced was CD4+ T cells from PBMCs, cultured in vitro. Receptors originate from a human donor in good health.

The V gene is TRBV5-1, the J gene TRBJ2-7; D is undetermined. Trimming cost V 0 bases and J 4 bases, with 5 bases left between them. Germline lookup yields CDR1 SGHRS and CDR2 YFSETQ. The CDR3 is 12 amino acids. DNA for the CDR3: TGCGCCAGCAGCTTGGACGCTTACGAGCAGTACTTC. Translated, it gives CASSLDAYEQYF. Looking up the rest from reference TRBV5-1 and TRBJ2-7 gives the full variable domain: KAGVTQTPRYLIKTRGQQVTLSCSPISGHRSVSWYQQTPGQGLQFLFEYFSETQRNKGNFPGRFSGRQFSNSRSEMNVSTLELGDSALYLCASSLDAYEQYFGPGTRLTVT.

This clone was recorded a few times. V and J are TRBV19 and TRBJ2-1, with TRBD1 matching over 8 bases. The germline gives CDR1 LNHDA, CDR2 SQIVND (reference sequence). This CDR3 is 13 amino acids long. V dropped 10 bases and J dropped 6; count of bases not matched to a gene: 8. In DNA, the CDR3 is TGTGCCACCTCGGGACAGGTCGTCAATGAGCAGTTCTTC. It translates to CATSGQVVNEQFF. Full variable domain (rest looked up from reference TRBV19 and TRBJ2-1): DGGITQSPKYLFRKEGQNVTLSCEQNLNHDAMYWYRQDPGQGLRLIYYSQIVNDFQKGDIAEGYSVSREKKESFPLTVTSAQKNPTAFYLCATSGQVVNEQFFGPGTRLTVL.

The chain is built from TRBV12-3 or TRBV12-4 and TRBJ1-2; D unresolved. CDR3 length equals 13 residues. V was cut by 6 bases and J by 3 bases, with 11 bases left in between. The CDR3 here is CASSELSDYGYTF. The CDR3 coding sequence is TGTGCCAGCAGCGAGTTGAGTGACTATGGCTACACCTTC.

The genes are TRBV6-5 and TRBJ1-6; D not certain. Germline-derived CDR1 and CDR2 are MNHEY and SVGAGI. V was shortened by 7 bases and J by 7 bases, with 14 bases between the two germline ends. This CDR3 is 14 amino acids long. The CDR3 spells CASMGSTWNSPLHF. Here the CDR3 DNA reads TGTGCCAGCATGGGGAGTACCTGGAATTCACCCCTCCACTTT.

The chain recombines TRBV19 with TRBJ1-1; D possibly corresponds to TRBD1 (5 bases). V gave up 6 bases and J gave up 2 bases, with 13 bases separating them. The CDR3 extends over 14 amino acids. Germline V gene data show CDR1 as LNHDA and CDR2 as SQIVND (reference sequence). The CDR3 coding sequence is TGTGCCAGTAGGCTCGCTGGGGCTAACACTGAAGCTTTCTTT. This sequence encodes CASRLAGANTEAFF.

The rearrangement links TRBV6-6 to TRBJ1-3; D ambiguous. Trimming removed 2 bases from V and 2 bases from J, with 10 bases in between. The CDR3 is made up of 15 amino acids. Per germline, CDR1 MNHNY and CDR2 SVGAGI (reference sequence). CDR3 in DNA: TGTGCCAGCAGTTACGAGGGCTCGGCTGGAAACACCATATATTTT. This sequence encodes CASSYEGSAGNTIYF.

The chain links TRBV10-3 to TRBJ1-5, with TRBD1 matching over 9 bases. The V gene end was trimmed by 6 bases and the J gene end by 5 bases; junction bases not matched to a gene: 11. The V gene's germline CDR1 is ENHRY and CDR2 SYGVKD. The CDR3 consists of 16 residues. The CDR3 loop is CAISGGGQGSDQPQHF. Written as DNA, the CDR3 is TGTGCCATCAGCGGAGGGGGACAGGGCTCCGATCAGCCCCAGCATTTT.

The chain links TRBV12-3 or TRBV12-4 to TRBJ2-7; D unresolved. The CDR3 has 11 amino acids. Trimming stripped 5 bases from V and 4 bases from J, with 6 bases between. The CDR3 DNA sequence: TGTGCCAGCAGTACAGTGTACGAGCAGTACTTC. It encodes CASSTVYEQYF.

The chain joins TRBV30 to TRBJ1-6; D may be TRBD1 (6 bases). The germline V and J ends were trimmed by 4 bases and 7 bases, with 11 bases remaining between them. Germline values: CDR1 GTSNPN, CDR2 SVGIG (reference sequence). The CDR3 is 13 residues long. In DNA, the CDR3 is TGTGCCTGGACCCCGGGGGCGAATTCACCCCTCCACTTT. Protein sequence: CAWTPGANSPLHF. Together with reference TRBV30 and TRBJ1-6, the CDR3 gives the full variable domain: SQTIHQWPATLVQPVGSPLSLECTVEGTSNPNLYWYRQAAGRGLQLLFYSVGIGQISSEVPQNLSASRPQDRQFILSSKKLLLSDSGFYLCAWTPGANSPLHFGNGTRLTVT.

The chain links TRBV5-1 to TRBJ2-1; TRBD2 agrees at 9 bases. V gave up 4 bases and J gave up 6 bases; unmatched junction bases: 8. This CDR3 comprises 15 residues. The germline gives CDR1 SGHRS, CDR2 YFSETQ. CDR3 DNA sequence: TGCGCCAGCAGCCCCGATCCGGGACTAGCCAATGAGCAGTTCTTC. Translating gives CASSPDPGLANEQFF.

V is TRBV19 and J is TRBJ2-1; the D call may be TRBD1 or TRBD2 (5 bases each). Germline V gene data show CDR1 as LNHDA and CDR2 as SQIVND (reference sequence). The CDR3 sequence is 17 residues long. V was clipped by 4 bases and J by 7 bases, with 23 bases between them. The CDR3 coding sequence is TGTGCCAGTAGTAGGAGCCGGGACCATGGGGTGTATAATGAGCAGTTCTTC. Translating it yields CASSRSRDHGVYNEQFF.

This rearrangement joins TRBV15 to TRBJ2-7, with D possibly matching TRBD1 (6 bases). CDR3 length equals 14 residues. Looked up from germline, CDR1 is LNHNV and CDR2 is YYDKDF (reference sequence). The V end was cut by 0 bases, the J end by 2 bases, with 8 bases between. This chain's CDR3 is CATSRDRDTYEQYF. In DNA form, the CDR3 reads TGTGCCACCAGCAGAGATCGGGACACCTACGAGCAGTACTTC.

The gene calls are TRBV11-2 and TRBJ1-3, with D unresolved. In germline, CDR1 is SGHAT, CDR2 FQNNGV. V lost 4 bases and J 6 bases, leaving 7 bases between the germline ends. This CDR3 has 12 amino acids. Written as DNA, the CDR3 is TGTGCCAGCAGCTCCTTCGCAAACACCATATATTTT. Translation gives CASSSFANTIYF.

This chain joins TRBV30 and TRBJ1-2; no definite D call. The germline V gene encodes CDR1 GTSNPN and CDR2 SVGIG (reference sequence). Deletions cut 2 bases from V and 3 bases from J, with 7 bases between. The CDR3 covers 12 residues. The CDR3 coding sequence is TGTGCCTGGAGTAACGGGGACTATGGCTACACCTTC. Protein sequence: CAWSNGDYGYTF.

The V gene is TRBV7-6, the J gene TRBJ2-5; D gene unclear. Trimming stripped 2 bases from V and 4 bases from J, with 2 bases between. This CDR3 is built from 11 residues. CDR1 and CDR2 from the germline V gene are SGHVS and FNYEAQ. CDR3 sequence: CASSLTETQYF. In DNA, the CDR3 is TGTGCCAGCAGCTTAACAGAGACCCAGTACTTC. Full variable domain (missing parts from reference TRBV7-6 and TRBJ2-5): GAGVSQSPRYKVTKRGQDVALRCDPISGHVSLYWYRQALGQGPEFLTYFNYEAQQDKSGLPNDRFSAERPEGSISTLTIQRTEQRDSAMYRCASSLTETQYFGPGTRLLVL.

The V call is TRBV11-2, the J call TRBJ2-2, with D possibly TRBD1 on 7 matching bases. Deletions cut 1 base from V and 2 bases from J, with 14 bases between. Germline V gives CDR1 SGHAT, CDR2 FQNNGV. CDR3 size: 17 residues. CDR3: CASSLGGDSFNTGELFF. The CDR3 DNA is TGTGCCAGCAGCTTAGGGGGGGACAGCTTCAACACCGGGGAGCTGTTTTTT.

J is TRBJ1-2 and V is TRBV18; D unclear. V was clipped by 6 bases and J by 5 bases, with 13 bases between them. This CDR3 is 13 amino acids long. The germline CDR1 and CDR2 sequences are KGHSH and LQKENI. CDR3 in amino acids: CASSPKLGYGYTF. The DNA for the CDR3 is TGTGCCAGCTCCCCGAAATTGGGGTATGGCTACACCTTC.

This clone was detected only once. The rearrangement joins TRBV6-5 to TRBJ2-7; D is perhaps TRBD1 or TRBD2 (6 bases each). Germline CDR1 and CDR2: MNHEY and SVGAGI. The CDR3 contains 16 residues. V was trimmed by 4 bases and J by 4 bases, leaving 20 bases between them. This chain's CDR3 is CASSSRSGGGTYEQYF. The CDR3 nucleotides are TGTGCCAGCAGTTCCCGATCCGGGGGCGGAACGTACGAGCAGTACTTC.

The rearrangement joins TRBV3-1 (or the pseudogene TRBV3-2) to TRBJ1-5; no reliable D call. V gave up 4 bases and J gave up 0 bases, with 7 bases separating them. The CDR3 extends over 14 amino acids. Germline-derived CDR1 and CDR2 are LGHDT and YNNKEL (reference sequence). CDR3 region: CASSLTDSNQPQHF. Written as DNA, the CDR3 is TGTGCCAGCAGCCTCACAGATAGCAATCAGCCCCAGCATTTT.

This sequence joins TRBV14 and TRBJ2-5, with TRBD2 as a possible D gene (6 bases). The CDR3 length is 15 residues. Germline CDR1 SGHDN, CDR2 FVKESK. V was clipped by 0 bases and J by 2 bases, with 10 bases between them. The CDR3 reads CASSQDRGWQETQYF. For the CDR3, the DNA is TGTGCCAGCAGCCAAGACCGGGGGTGGCAAGAGACCCAGTACTTC. Full variable domain (missing parts from reference TRBV14 and TRBJ2-5): EAGVTQFPSHSVIEKGQTVTLRCDPISGHDNLYWYRRVMGKEIKFLLHFVKESKQDESGMPNNRFLAERTGGTYSTLKVQPAELEDSGVYFCASSQDRGWQETQYFGPGTRLLVL.

This clone has more than one count but fewer than ten. J is TRBJ1-5 and V is TRBV6-4, with D uncertain. Germline V gives CDR1 MRHNA, CDR2 SNTAGT. V gave up 4 bases and J gave up 5 bases, with 12 bases separating them. This CDR3 has 14 amino acids. The DNA for the CDR3 is TGTGCCAGCAGTGCCTTTAGCTTCTATCAGCCCCAGCATTTT. It translates to CASSAFSFYQPQHF.